These 12 T cell receptor beta chains came from one sample sequenced in a study of response to subunit inactivated influenza vaccine. MiXCR, run by TCRdb on the RT-PCR reads, gives a single entry per CDR3 protein. The top ten clones hold around 13% of a sample with about 520,000 distinct CDR3 sequences, 6.5% to 8% of them seen once. Source: PBMCs from blood, taken around 25 months after vaccination. Source of these receptors: a man aged 45 to 75 who received an inactivated influenza vaccine.

The chain employs TRBV5-5 and TRBJ1-5; unclear D gene. The CDR3 is made up of 12 amino acids. Germline V gene data show CDR1 as SGHKS and CDR2 as YYEKEE (reference sequence). Trimming pared 5 bases from V and 9 bases from J, leaving 12 bases between. CDR3 coding DNA: TGTGCCAGCAGTTTATCGGGAGGGCCCCAGCATTTT. As protein: CASSLSGGPQHF. The complete variable domain, with remaining parts taken from reference TRBV5-5 and TRBJ1-5, reads DAGVTQSPTHLIKTRGQQVTLRCSPISGHKSVSWYQQVLGQGPQFIFQYYEKEERGRGNFPDRFSARQFPNYSSELNVNALLLGDSALYLCASSLSGGPQHFGDGTRLSIL.

This clonotype was counted at least ten times. The J gene is TRBJ1-5, the V gene TRBV12-3 or TRBV12-4; no clear D gene. Deletions cut 6 bases from V and 3 bases from J, with 18 bases between. The CDR3 sequence is 16 residues long. CDR3 protein: CASSPQLGMNNQPQHF. The CDR3, as DNA: TGTGCCAGCAGCCCCCAATTGGGAATGAACAATCAGCCCCAGCATTTT.

V is TRBV27 and J is TRBJ2-1; D may match TRBD1 or TRBD2 (5 bases each). Germline CDR1 is MNHEY and CDR2 is SMNVEV (reference sequence). V lost 3 bases, J lost 0 bases, and 12 bases lay in between. CDR3 length equals 16 residues. CDR3 DNA: TGTGCCAGCAGTTTCTCGGGACCGAGCTCCTACAATGAGCAGTTCTTC. This encodes CASSFSGPSSYNEQFF.

This clonotype turned up a few times. The chain joins TRBV7-9 to TRBJ1-5, with a possible D match to TRBD1 (5 bases). The CDR3 length is 15 residues. Germline CDR1 is SEHNR and CDR2 is FQNEAQ (reference sequence). V gave up 1 base and J gave up 8 bases, with 15 bases separating them. CDR3 sequence reads: CASSLEGTPGEPQHF. CDR3 DNA sequence: TGTGCCAGCAGCTTAGAGGGGACGCCCGGAGAGCCCCAGCATTTT. The full variable domain, in which reference TRBV7-9 and TRBJ1-5 provide the parts outside the CDR3, is DTGVSQNPRHKITKRGQNVTFRCDPISEHNRLYWYRQTLGQGPEFLTYFQNEAQLEKSRLLSDRFSAERPKGSFSTLEIQRTEQGDSAMYLCASSLEGTPGEPQHFGDGTRLSIL.

This clonotype was observed a few times. The rearrangement links TRBV6-1 to TRBJ2-2, with D maybe TRBD1 (5 bases). There are 14 residues in the CDR3. V was cut by 6 bases and J by 6 bases, with 14 bases left in between. Germline V CDR1 and CDR2: MNHNS, SASEGT. The CDR3 reads CASSKLWGSGELFF. CDR3 coding DNA: TGTGCCAGCAGCAAGTTATGGGGCTCCGGGGAGCTGTTTTTT.

Only a few counts were recorded for this clonotype. This chain uses TRBV6-2 or TRBV6-3 with TRBJ1-4; D is uncertain. Trimming cost V 2 bases and J 8 bases, with 9 bases left between them. Germline V CDR1 and CDR2: MNHEY, SVGEGT. The CDR3 length is 13 residues. CDR3 sequence (DNA): TGTGCCAGCAGTTACCTCGGGGTCGAAAAACTGTTTTTT. Translation: CASSYLGVEKLFF.

This clonotype was counted only a few times. The chain employs TRBV21-1 and TRBJ2-7; the table's D call TRBD1 went unverified against the DNA. TRBV21-1 represents a pseudogene. This CDR3 spans 16 amino acids. CDR3 sequence (DNA): TGTGCCAGCAGCAAAGGGGGGGACAGGGTCCCCTACGAGCAGTACTTC. Translated: CASSKGGDRVPYEQYF.

The chain is built from TRBV29-1 and TRBJ2-2; TRBD1 might be the D (5 bases). Between the trimmed V and J ends, which lost 5 bases and 5 bases, there was a span of 9 bases. This CDR3 is 12 amino acids long. The germline gives CDR1 SQVTM, CDR2 ANQGSEA. The CDR3 reads CSVHAGTGELFF. CDR3 DNA sequence: TGCAGCGTTCACGCAGGGACCGGGGAGCTGTTTTTT.

The CDR3 is CASSPQSFPYEQYF. The DNA for the CDR3 is TGTGCCAGCTCGCCCCAGAGTTTCCCCTACGAGCAGTACTTC. V and J are TRBV28 and TRBJ2-7; D unresolved. Germline-derived CDR1 and CDR2 are MDHEN and SYDVKM. CDR3 size: 14 residues. V gave up 8 bases and J gave up 2 bases, with 16 bases separating them.

V and J are TRBV9 and TRBJ2-1; D might be TRBD2 (5 bases). The CDR3 extends over 16 amino acids. Trimming took 3 bases from V and 4 from J, leaving 17 bases between them. Germline-derived CDR1 and CDR2 are SGDLS and YYNGEE. This CDR3 reads CASSASTGIEYNEQFF. The CDR3 region has the DNA TGTGCCAGCAGCGCGTCTACCGGGATAGAATACAATGAGCAGTTCTTC.

CDR3 region: CASSQQDEQFF. The CDR3 bases are TGTGCCAGCAGCCAACAGGATGAGCAGTTCTTC. The chain combines TRBV3-1 with TRBJ2-1; D is undetermined. This CDR3 comprises 11 residues. V was pared by 2 bases and J by 8 bases, with 4 bases between. Per the germline V gene, CDR1 is LGHDT and CDR2 is YNNKEL (reference sequence).

The table lists this clonotype with a few counts. The J gene is TRBJ2-1, the V gene TRBV9; 7 positions match TRBD1. Germline CDR1 reads SGDLS; CDR2 reads YYNGEE. The CDR3 is 15 amino acids. V shed 0 bases, J shed 6 bases, and the junction held 6 bases outside the gene matches. Written as DNA, the CDR3 is TGTGCCAGCAGCGTAGGGACAGGCAGCGGCAATGAGCAGTTCTTC. Protein product: CASSVGTGSGNEQFF.